A single sample gave rise to the 30 T cell receptor beta chains below, sequenced in a study of blood T cell repertoires in COVID-19. Libraries were prepared by immunoSEQ multiplex PCR; TCRdb keeps only in-frame clonotypes and omits some of them. This sample has some 130,000 clones; 70% to 85% occur once, and the top ten carry approximately 4%. Sequences were obtained from peripheral blood. These receptors originate from a man between 60 and 70 years old with acute or convalescent COVID-19.

V is TRBV5-1 and J is TRBJ2-1; D remains ambiguous. This CDR3 has 15 residues. The V and J ends lost 0 bases and 2 bases respectively, with 9 bases between them. Germline-derived CDR1 and CDR2 are SGHRS and YFSETQ. CDR3 protein: CASSLASEAYNEQFF. CDR3 coding DNA: TGCGCCAGCAGCTTGGCCAGCGAAGCCTACAATGAGCAGTTCTTC.

The gene calls are TRBV7-2 and TRBJ1-5; D perhaps matches TRBD1 (5 bases). CDR1 SGHTA and CDR2 FQGNSA come from the germline V gene. The CDR3 contains 12 residues. V lost 5 bases to trimming and J lost 7 bases, with 9 bases between them. CDR3 sequence reads: CASSPQGQPQHF. CDR3 nucleotides: TGTGCCAGCAGCCCCCAGGGCCAGCCCCAGCATTTT. The complete variable domain, with remaining parts taken from reference TRBV7-2 and TRBJ1-5, reads GAGVSQSPSNKVTEKGKDVELRCDPISGHTALYWYRQSLGQGLEFLIYFQGNSAPDKSGLPSDRFSAERTGGSVSTLTIQRTQQEDSAVYLCASSPQGQPQHFGDGTRLSIL.

The chain employs TRBV7-9 and TRBJ1-2, with D maybe TRBD1 (5 bases). V dropped 5 bases and J dropped 5 bases, with 15 bases sitting between them. This CDR3 is 14 amino acids long. CDR1 and CDR2 from the germline V gene are SEHNR and FQNEAQ (reference sequence). This CDR3 is CASSARTPIYGYTF. The CDR3 bases are TGTGCCAGCAGCGCTCGGACACCCATTTATGGCTACACCTTC.

The rearrangement links TRBV12-3 or TRBV12-4 to TRBJ2-7; D is ambiguous. V was cut by 3 bases and J by 3 bases, with 6 bases left in between. CDR3 length equals 12 residues. The CDR3 loop reads CASSFGGYEQYF. Written as DNA, the CDR3 is TGTGCCAGCAGTTTTGGCGGCTACGAGCAGTACTTC.

The chain carries TRBV4-1 and TRBJ2-3, with 7 bases identical to TRBD1. V was pared by 1 base and J by 3 bases, with 10 bases of the junction left unmatched. Germline loops: CDR1 MGHRA, CDR2 YSYEKL. This CDR3 has 17 amino acids. CDR3 sequence: CASSQGTRTGHTDTQYF. CDR3 in DNA: TGCGCCAGCAGCCAAGGAACGAGGACAGGCCATACAGATACGCAGTATTTT.

The V gene is TRBV3-1 (or the pseudogene TRBV3-2), the J gene TRBJ2-7; D unclear. The CDR3 is 14 residues long. Per the germline V gene, CDR1 is LGHDT and CDR2 is YNNKEL (reference sequence). Trimming pared 1 base from V and 0 bases from J, leaving 7 bases between. The DNA for the CDR3 is TGTGCCAGCAGCCAAGGGGCGAGCTCCTACGAGCAGTACTTC. Amino acid sequence: CASSQGASSYEQYF.

The V and J genes are TRBV6-6 and TRBJ1-1; 8 positions match TRBD1. The CDR3 totals 14 residues. Germline lookup yields CDR1 MNHNY and CDR2 SVGAGI (reference sequence). V gave up 5 bases and J gave up 5 bases; unmatched junction bases: 7. CDR3 residues: CASSPGRQGTEAFF. DNA for the CDR3: TGTGCCAGCAGTCCCGGCAGACAGGGGACTGAAGCTTTCTTT.

V is TRBV7-8 and J is TRBJ2-1; 10 positions agree with TRBD2. Losses at the gene ends were 2 bases for V and 7 bases for J; bases not matched to a gene: 8. The CDR3 extends over 16 amino acids. CDR1 and CDR2 (germline): SGHVS, FQNEAQ. The CDR3 protein is CASSLRLAGVENEQFF. CDR3 nucleotide sequence: TGTGCCAGCAGCTTACGGCTAGCGGGAGTTGAGAATGAGCAGTTCTTC.

This chain joins TRBV6-5 and TRBJ2-1; 9 bases align to TRBD1. This CDR3 region has 12 residues. With V trimmed by 7 bases and J by 15 bases, 10 bases remained unmatched. CDR1 MNHEY and CDR2 SVGAGI come from the germline V gene. The CDR3 region has the DNA TGTGCCAGCACCCCGGGCGGGACAGGGTTGTTCTTC. This sequence encodes CASTPGGTGLFF.

This chain joins TRBV6-5 and TRBJ2-7; weak D call: TRBD1 (6 bases). The V gene's germline CDR1 is MNHEY and CDR2 SVGAGI. V shed 4 bases and J shed 6 bases, with 22 bases lying between them. The CDR3 has 16 amino acids. DNA of the CDR3: TGTGCCAGCAGTTTTAGGGCAGGGGTGGGTAAGGGCGAGCAGTACTTC. Amino acids: CASSFRAGVGKGEQYF.

This chain joins TRBV2 and TRBJ2-6, with a weak D call TRBD2 (5 bases). V was cut by 8 bases and J by 0 bases, with 14 bases left in between. The CDR3 totals 16 residues. Germline lookup yields CDR1 SNHLY and CDR2 FYNNEI. CDR3: CASGSKSSSGANVLTF. The CDR3 DNA reads TGTGCCAGCGGGAGTAAGAGTAGCTCTGGGGCCAACGTCCTGACTTTC.

CDR3 protein: CASSKSQQGNSNQPQHF. The CDR3, as DNA: TGTGCCAGCAGCAAAAGTCAACAGGGGAATAGCAATCAGCCCCAGCATTTT. The chain couples TRBV21-1 to TRBJ1-5; the table's TRBD1 call for D was not verified on the DNA. TRBV21-1 is a pseudogene segment. The CDR3 totals 17 residues.

The chain links TRBV7-9 to TRBJ1-2; 7 positions agree with TRBD1. This CDR3 region has 16 residues. Germline CDR1 is SEHNR and CDR2 is FQNEAQ (reference sequence). V dropped 7 bases and J dropped 2; count of bases not matched to a gene: 13. The chain's CDR3 is CASIDLPGQINYGYTF. The CDR3 bases are TGTGCCAGCATCGACCTCCCGGGACAGATCAACTATGGCTACACCTTC. Drawing the rest from reference TRBV7-9 and TRBJ1-2, the complete variable domain is DTGVSQNPRHKITKRGQNVTFRCDPISEHNRLYWYRQTLGQGPEFLTYFQNEAQLEKSRLLSDRFSAERPKGSFSTLEIQRTEQGDSAMYLCASIDLPGQINYGYTFGSGTRLTVV.

CDR3 bases: TGTGCCACCAGCAGAGGGCCCAATGAAAAACTGTTTTTT. This codes for CATSRGPNEKLFF. The genes are TRBV15 and TRBJ1-4, with D unclear. This CDR3 has 13 amino acids. CDR1 and CDR2 (germline): LNHNV, YYDKDF (reference sequence). The ends were cut back, 1 base at V and 5 bases at J, with 5 bases in the middle.

This rearrangement joins TRBV5-1 to TRBJ1-1; 10 bases fit TRBD1. The CDR3 is 14 amino acids. V was pared by 1 base and J by 6 bases, with 3 bases of the junction left unmatched. Germline assignment: CDR1 SGHRS and CDR2 YFSETQ. The CDR3 sequence is CASSLRDRGSEAFF. CDR3 DNA sequence: TGCGCCAGCAGCTTGAGGGACAGGGGATCTGAAGCTTTCTTT. Complete variable domain (other parts from reference TRBV5-1 and TRBJ1-1): KAGVTQTPRYLIKTRGQQVTLSCSPISGHRSVSWYQQTPGQGLQFLFEYFSETQRNKGNFPGRFSGRQFSNSRSEMNVSTLELGDSALYLCASSLRDRGSEAFFGQGTRLTVV.

The genes are TRBV30 and TRBJ1-6, with 9 bases fitting TRBD1. The CDR3 is 14 residues long. With V trimmed by 0 bases and J by 8 bases, 2 bases remained unmatched. Germline loops: CDR1 GTSNPN, CDR2 SVGIG (reference sequence). The CDR3: CAWSVGQGYSPLHF. The CDR3 nucleotides read TGTGCCTGGAGTGTCGGACAGGGGTATTCACCCCTCCACTTT.

This clone was found once. The genes are TRBV6-6 and TRBJ1-2, with TRBD1 matching 8 bases. Germline assignment: CDR1 MNHNY and CDR2 SVGAGI (reference sequence). The trim removed 8 bases at V and 4 bases at J, leaving 6 bases unmatched. This CDR3 is 13 amino acids long. The CDR3 loop is CASQPGQAYGYTF. CDR3 in DNA: TGTGCCAGCCAGCCGGGACAGGCCTATGGCTACACCTTC.

This clone was detected only once. This chain joins TRBV7-2 and TRBJ2-3; a weak D match, TRBD1 (6 bases). V was shortened by 1 base and J by 2 bases, with 7 bases between the two germline ends. The CDR3 spans 14 residues. Germline V gene data show CDR1 as SGHTA and CDR2 as FQGNSA. Written as DNA, the CDR3 is TGTGCCAGCAGCTTAGACAGGGACACAGATACGCAGTATTTT. It codes for CASSLDRDTDTQYF.

The rearrangement joins TRBV6-1 to TRBJ1-5; D uncertain. CDR3 length: 15 residues. The germline V and J ends were trimmed by 3 bases and 2 bases, with 11 bases remaining between them. Germline-derived CDR1 and CDR2 are MNHNS and SASEGT. The CDR3 nucleotides read TGTGCCAGCAGTGAGACACTTAACGGCAATCAGCCCCAGCATTTT. This codes for CASSETLNGNQPQHF.

This clone turned up a few times. The gene calls are TRBV6-5 and TRBJ1-1; a possible D gene is TRBD1 (5 bases). Trimming removed 7 bases from V and 0 bases from J, with 15 bases in between. Germline V gives CDR1 MNHEY, CDR2 SVGAGI. The CDR3 loop spans 15 amino acids. In DNA form, the CDR3 reads TGTGCCAGCACTCCGCCGGGGGGAATGAACACTGAAGCTTTCTTT. As protein: CASTPPGGMNTEAFF.

The CDR3 loop is CASSPSGTGRYEQYF. The CDR3 coding sequence is TGTGCCAGCAGTCCCTCCGGGACAGGCAGGTACGAGCAGTACTTC. The rearrangement joins TRBV27 to TRBJ2-7, with 8 nucleotides matching TRBD1. There are 15 residues in the CDR3. The trim removed 5 bases at V and 4 bases at J, leaving 10 bases unmatched. CDR1 is MNHEY and CDR2 is SMNVEV in the germline V gene (reference sequence).

The V gene is TRBV30, the J gene TRBJ1-5; D perhaps matches TRBD1 (6 bases). Germline V gene data show CDR1 as GTSNPN and CDR2 as SVGIG (reference sequence). The CDR3 totals 13 residues. Trimming took off 2 bases at V and 6 bases at J, with 11 bases between the two ends. The DNA of the CDR3 is TGTGCCTGGAGTCCAGGGGCGAGTCAGCCCCAGCATTTT. Translating it yields CAWSPGASQPQHF.

The rearrangement joins TRBV3-1 (or the pseudogene TRBV3-2) to TRBJ2-1; possibly TRBD2 for D (6 bases). V gave up 5 bases and J gave up 7 bases, with 12 bases separating them. There are 13 residues in the CDR3. Germline loops: CDR1 LGHDT, CDR2 YNNKEL (reference sequence). The DNA for the CDR3 is TGTGCCAGCAGCTTTCCCGGGGGAAATGAGCAGTTCTTC. This translates into CASSFPGGNEQFF.

The chain links TRBV5-8 to TRBJ1-5; D perhaps matches TRBD1 (5 bases). Germline loops: CDR1 SGHTS, CDR2 YDEGEE. Trimming stripped 1 base from V and 1 base from J, with 9 bases between. CDR3 length: 15 residues. CDR3 bases: TGTGCCAGCAGCTTGAGGGGCAACAGCAATCAGCCCCAGCATTTT. Translating it yields CASSLRGNSNQPQHF.

This clone was seen more than once but under ten times. The chain is built from TRBV5-6 and TRBJ1-5; D is unresolved. V was trimmed by 0 bases and J by 8 bases, leaving 12 bases between them. CDR3 length equals 14 residues. Germline lookup yields CDR1 SGHDT and CDR2 YYEEEE. CDR3 nucleotide sequence: TGTGCCAGCAGCTTGGCCGGGATAGTTGAGCCCCAGCATTTT. Protein sequence: CASSLAGIVEPQHF.

This clone was seen once. This rearrangement joins TRBV9 to TRBJ1-4; D call uncertain. The CDR3 is 16 residues long. Germline CDR1 SGDLS, CDR2 YYNGEE. With 0 bases removed from V and 4 bases from J, the gap between germline ends came to 13 bases. Here the CDR3 reads CASSVGREGGNEKLFF. The CDR3 coding sequence is TGTGCCAGCAGCGTAGGGAGAGAAGGAGGTAATGAAAAACTGTTTTTT.

The chain combines TRBV27 with TRBJ1-6; D might be TRBD1 (6 bases). Looked up from germline, CDR1 is MNHEY and CDR2 is SMNVEV (reference sequence). CDR3 length equals 14 residues. Trimming took off 3 bases at V and 8 bases at J, with 11 bases between the two ends. The CDR3: CASSLSQGYSPLHF. The CDR3 coding sequence is TGTGCCAGCAGTTTGAGCCAGGGGTATTCACCCCTCCACTTT.

V usage is TRBV4-3 and J usage is TRBJ2-5, with TRBD2 matching 9 bases. This CDR3 comprises 17 residues. With 0 bases clipped from V and 1 base from J, the junction kept 6 bases outside the gene matches. Germline V gene lookup returns CDR1 LGHNA and CDR2 YSLEER. CDR3 in amino acids: CASSQDAGLAFQETQYF. The CDR3 bases are TGCGCCAGCAGCCAAGATGCCGGACTAGCGTTCCAAGAGACCCAGTACTTC.

This clone came up a few times. The chain is built from TRBV5-4 and TRBJ2-7, with 10 nucleotides matching TRBD1. CDR1 and CDR2 from the germline V gene are SGHNT and YYREEE (reference sequence). This CDR3 is 15 amino acids long. The V gene end was trimmed by 4 bases and the J gene end by 4 bases; junction bases not matched to a gene: 8. The CDR3 here is CASSPFGTGVYEQYF. CDR3 coding DNA: TGTGCCAGCAGCCCGTTCGGGACAGGGGTATACGAGCAGTACTTC.

The chain has TRBV30 and TRBJ1-1, with D possibly matching TRBD1 (6 bases). CDR1 GTSNPN and CDR2 SVGIG come from the germline V gene (reference sequence). This CDR3 has 13 amino acids. V dropped 4 bases and J dropped 1 base, with 10 bases sitting between them. CDR3 protein: CAWTRGWNTEAFF. CDR3 nucleotide sequence: TGTGCCTGGACCAGGGGCTGGAACACTGAAGCTTTCTTT.